This T cell receptor (beta chain) derives from a study of response to subunit inactivated influenza vaccine. Findings of the study overall: That few new T cells are recruited by each seasonal influenza vaccination was the authors' suggestion.

Per the germline V gene, CDR1 is LGHNA and CDR2 is YSLEER. This CDR3 is 14 amino acids long. Remarks on this clonotype: Its antigen is not identified. One end of the junction is discordant with germline, which a read error may explain.

TCRdb re-called the RT-PCR reads through MiXCR, storing one row per CDR3 protein. The table includes 550,000 to 800,000 distinct CDR3 sequences, about 15% detected once. The receptor's source is a man aged 50 or older who received an inactivated influenza vaccine. V usage is TRBV4-3 and J usage is TRBJ2-7; no clear D gene. The specimen was PBMCs from blood, collected 14 to 15 days before vaccination. This chain's CDR3 is CAGSQDLGPSEQYF. The CDR3 nucleotides are TGCGCCGGCAGCCAAGATCTCGGCCCCTCCGAGCAGTACTTC.